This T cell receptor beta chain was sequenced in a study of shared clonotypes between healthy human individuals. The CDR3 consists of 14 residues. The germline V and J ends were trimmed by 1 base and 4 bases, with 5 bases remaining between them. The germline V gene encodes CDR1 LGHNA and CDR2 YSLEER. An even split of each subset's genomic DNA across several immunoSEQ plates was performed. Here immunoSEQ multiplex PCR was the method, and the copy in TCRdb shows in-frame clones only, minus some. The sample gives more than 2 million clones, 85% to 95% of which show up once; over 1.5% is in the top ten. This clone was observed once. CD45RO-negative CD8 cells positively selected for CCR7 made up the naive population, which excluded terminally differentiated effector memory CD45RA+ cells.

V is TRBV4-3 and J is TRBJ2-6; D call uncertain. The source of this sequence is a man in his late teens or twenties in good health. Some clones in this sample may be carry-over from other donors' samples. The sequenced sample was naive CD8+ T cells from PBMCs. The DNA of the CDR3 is TGCGCCAGCAGCCAAGCGCCGGGGGCCAACGTCCTGACTTTC. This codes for CASSQAPGANVLTF.